These 26 T cell receptor beta chains were all obtained from the same sample, sequenced in a study of tumor-infiltrating lymphocytes in primary liver carcinoma. Investigators took RNA and DNA out together from about 20-30 mg of unsorted bulk tissue. Making TCR beta cDNA involved roughly 0.55 ug total RNA and a constant-region primer. Three nested multiplex PCR rounds of slightly modified ARM-PCR generated TCR beta libraries. The opening two PCR rounds, about 10 cycles each, paired TRBV1-TRBV30 forward primers with a C-beta reverse primer. TCRdb re-called the multiplex PCR reads with MiXCR, one entry per CDR3 protein. The table lists about 64,000 distinct CDR3 sequences, about three quarters of them singletons, with under 45% in the top ten. The sample consisted of liver tumor tissue from sampling region 4. As to subset: tumor region T4, right-lateral pole. These receptor sequences come from a man aged 40-55 years with primary liver carcinoma and hepatitis B virus infection.

A remark on this clonotype: Germline and junction disagree at one end, which may indicate a read error. The DNA of the CDR3 is TGTGCCAACAGTTTAGATGGGCGATTCAGCGGGACCCTTTACAATGAGCTGTTCTTC. Residues: CANSLDGRFSGTLYNELFF. The chain employs TRBV11-2 and TRBJ2-1; 7 bases align to TRBD2. CDR3 length: 19 residues. Germline V gene data show CDR1 as SGHAT and CDR2 as FQNNGV.

This clonotype was recorded many times. The CDR3 nucleotides are TGTGCCAGCAGCTTGTACGGGGAGACCCAGTACTTC. Amino acids: CASSLYGETQYF. The rearrangement joins TRBV5-5 to TRBJ2-5; D unclear. The V end was cut by 1 base, the J end by 5 bases, with 6 bases between. The CDR3 sequence is 12 residues long. In germline, CDR1 is SGHKS, CDR2 YYEKEE (reference sequence).

As for this clonotype: The CDR3 carries no conserved terminal phenylalanine or tryptophan, so it likely arises from a read error. The V gene is TRBV29-1, the J gene TRBJ2-3; 16 nucleotides match TRBD2. The V gene end was trimmed by 6 bases and the J gene end by 4 bases; junction bases not matched to a gene: 7. Germline CDR1 reads SQVTM; CDR2 reads ANQGSEA. The CDR3 consists of 16 residues. The CDR3 sequence: CSVRGLAGGRADTQYS. CDR3 nucleotide sequence: TGCAGCGTCCGGGGACTAGCGGGAGGGAGGGCAGATACGCAGTATTCT.

Regarding this clonotype: The junction shows a germline mismatch at one end, possibly a read error. The rearrangement joins TRBV29-1 to TRBJ1-2; D may be TRBD1 (5 bases). CDR3 length: 14 residues. Germline-derived CDR1 and CDR2 are SQVTM and ANQGSEA. The chain's CDR3 is CSVSGQSGPYAYIF. In DNA, the CDR3 is TGTAGCGTTTCAGGGCAGTCTGGCCCCTATGCCTACATCTTC.

This clonotype was seen at least ten times. The rearrangement links TRBV7-9 to TRBJ2-7; D ambiguous. V shed 0 bases and J shed 9 bases, with 12 bases lying between them. The CDR3 loop spans 13 amino acids. Germline V gene lookup returns CDR1 SEHNR and CDR2 FQNEAQ (reference sequence). The DNA of the CDR3 is TGTGCCAGCAGCTTAGCGGTAGAGCTCGGGCAGTACTTC. Amino acid sequence: CASSLAVELGQYF.

A note on this clonotype: In this CDR3 the conserved last residue, phenylalanine or tryptophan, is missing, so a read error is likely. Because the CDR3's place on the DNA is in doubt, the DNA is left out and the CDR3 is given as listed by TCRdb. This chain links TRBV6-5 with TRBJ1-6; the DNA was not compared with TRBD1, the D call given in the table. The CDR3 totals 13 residues, both ends included. From germline, CDR1 is MNHEY and CDR2 SVGAGI. This CDR3 is CASIESGGSQPHL.

V and J are TRBV29-1 and TRBJ2-2; 7 positions match TRBD2. Germline lookup yields CDR1 SQVTM and CDR2 ANQGSEA. CDR3 size: 14 residues. The ends lost 4 bases at V and 6 bases at J; junction bases unmatched: 8. The CDR3 DNA follows: TGCAGCGTTGGAGAGCGGGGTGGAGCCGGGGAGCTGTTTTTT. Residues: CSVGERGGAGELFF.

This clonotype has just one count. At one end, the junction sequence differs from germline, possibly due to a read error. The chain has TRBV6-6 and TRBJ2-3, with D tentatively TRBD2 (5 bases). CDR1 and CDR2 from the germline V gene are MNHNY and SVGAGI (reference sequence). The CDR3 has 16 residues. This chain's CDR3 is CASSPNAGRVTDTQYF. Written as DNA, the CDR3 is TGCGCCAGCAGTCCCAACGCGGGTAGAGTCACAGATACGCAGTATTTT.

For this clonotype: This is likely a read error, given that the CDR3 carries no conserved phenylalanine or tryptophan at its end. The chain has TRBV6-2 or TRBV6-3 and TRBJ1-2, with 7 bases that match TRBD1. Germline lookup yields CDR1 MNHEY and CDR2 SVGEGT. CDR3 size: 13 residues. This chain's CDR3 is CDSSYRDSYGYTL. For the CDR3, the DNA is TGTGACAGCAGTTACCGGGACAGCTATGGCTACACCCTC.

V is TRBV5-1 and J is TRBJ1-2; the D is unclear. The length of the CDR3 is 13 residues. Trimming cost V 5 bases and J 9 bases, with 17 bases left between them. CDR1 and CDR2 (germline): SGHRS, YFSETQ. CDR3 protein: CASSSSNAISYTF. The CDR3 DNA reads as TGCGCCAGCAGTTCGAGCAACGCCATCAGCTACACCTTC.

As concerns this clonotype: Relative to the germline gene, one junction end is altered; a read error may explain this. This chain links TRBV6-6 with TRBJ2-1, with 7 bases aligning to TRBD2. Germline CDR1 is MNHNY and CDR2 is SVGAGI (reference sequence). The CDR3 consists of 21 residues. Written as DNA, the CDR3 is TGTGTCAGCAGTTACCCGGGACTAACGGGAGCCCACCGAAGCTCCTACAATGAGCAGTTCTTC. It specifies CVSSYPGLTGAHRSSYNEQFF.

This clonotype came up many times. Lacking the conserved final phenylalanine or tryptophan, this CDR3 likely reflects a read error. The chain joins TRBV5-1 to TRBJ2-3; D unclear. In germline, CDR1 is SGHRS, CDR2 YFSETQ. The CDR3 contains 13 residues. The V and J ends lost 4 bases and 1 base respectively, with 7 bases between them. CDR3 nucleotide sequence: TGCGCCAGCAGCCTCGTTGGCACAGATACGCAGTATTCT. Translation gives CASSLVGTDTQYS.

The sample holds many counts of this clonotype. The chain carries TRBV7-9 and TRBJ2-3; the D is unclear. Germline CDR1 SEHNR, CDR2 FQNEAQ (reference sequence). V lost 5 bases, J lost 4 bases, and 13 bases lay in between. The CDR3 has 14 amino acids. This chain's CDR3 is CASSPVFGSDTQYF. CDR3 nucleotide sequence: TGTGCCAGCAGCCCTGTCTTCGGGTCAGATACGCAGTATTTT.

This clonotype came up a few times. The chain is built from TRBV4-3 and TRBJ2-1, with 8 bases aligning to TRBD2. This CDR3 has 17 residues. The germline CDR1 and CDR2 sequences are LGHNA and YSLEER. J gave up 2 bases and V 1 base, and 7 bases lay outside the gene matches. The CDR3 spells CASSQVHQREPYNEQFF. CDR3 in DNA: TGCGCCAGCAGCCAAGTACATCAGCGGGAGCCCTACAATGAGCAGTTCTTC.

Regarding this clonotype: As the CDR3 is not closed by the conserved phenylalanine or tryptophan, this likely results from a read error. Because the CDR3's place on the DNA is in doubt, the DNA is left out and the CDR3 is given as listed by TCRdb. This rearrangement joins TRBV29-1 to TRBJ1-5. The CDR3 is made up of 13 amino acids, end residues included. From germline, CDR1 is SQVTM and CDR2 ANQGSEA. CDR3: CSVGGLSNQPQHL.

This chain joins TRBV11-2 and TRBJ2-3, with 8 bases fitting TRBD2. The CDR3 is made up of 15 amino acids. V lost 5 bases, J lost 5 bases, and 9 bases stayed unmatched. Germline V gene lookup returns CDR1 SGHAT and CDR2 FQNNGV. CDR3 in DNA: TGTGCCAGCAGCACCGGGACTAGTGACAGAGATACGCAGTATTTT. This sequence encodes CASSTGTSDRDTQYF.

As to this clonotype: One base away lies a much larger clone, so this may be a sequencing read error. The rearrangement links TRBV29-1 to TRBJ1-1; D is perhaps TRBD1 (5 bases). Per the germline V gene, CDR1 is SQVTM and CDR2 is ANQGSEA. The CDR3 spans 14 residues. The CDR3 here is CSDRRGGEDTEALF. The CDR3 nucleotides are TGCAGCGACCGCCGGGGGGGGGAGGACACTGAAGCTCTCTTT.

Only one count was recorded for this clonotype. A much larger clone differs by one base, so this may be a read error. A read error is likely, as this CDR3 ends without the conserved phenylalanine or tryptophan. The chain employs TRBV11-1 and TRBJ2-3; perhaps TRBD2 as D (6 bases). Germline V CDR1 and CDR2: SGHAT, FQDESV (reference sequence). The ends were cut back, 0 bases at V and 0 bases at J, with 7 bases in the middle. The CDR3 is 15 residues long. The CDR3 bases are TGTGCCAGCAGCTTAGCGGGAGGAAGCACAGATACGCAGTATCAT. It specifies CASSLAGGSTDTQYH.

In the case of this clonotype: The junction departs from the called germline gene at one end, perhaps through a read error. This rearrangement joins TRBV11-3 to TRBJ2-1; 12 bases agree with TRBD2. The germline V gene has CDR1 SGHNT and CDR2 YENEEA. This CDR3 has 18 amino acids. The DNA of the CDR3 is TGTCCCATCAGCTTACACCCCCCCGGGACTAGCGGGTTCAATGAGCAATTCTTC. This translates into CPISLHPPGTSGFNEQFF. Combining the CDR3 with reference TRBV11-3 and TRBJ2-1 gives the whole variable domain EAGVVQSPRYKIIEKKQPVAFWCNPISGHNTLYWYLQNLGQGPELLIRYENEEAVDDSQLPKDRFSAERLKGVDSTLKIQPAELGDSAVYLCPISLHPPGTSGFNEQFFGPGTRLTVL.

As for this clonotype: This may come from a read error, since a much larger clone is one base off. V is TRBV21-1 and J is TRBJ2-5; the table calls TRBD1, which could not be checked here. TRBV21-1 is a recognized pseudogene. This CDR3 contains 13 residues. CDR3 loop: CASRKAGRVTQYF. The CDR3 DNA is TGTGCCAGCAGGAAAGCGGGCAGGGTTACCCAGTACTTC.

The chain links TRBV4-2 to TRBJ1-2, with D unresolved. The V end was cut by 0 bases, the J end by 7 bases, with 15 bases between. Germline values: CDR1 LGHNA, CDR2 YNFKEQ. The CDR3 covers 15 residues. CDR3 sequence reads: CASSQDMGWGGGYTF. The CDR3 DNA reads TGTGCCAGCAGCCAAGATATGGGCTGGGGAGGTGGCTACACCTTC.

In its sample, this clonotype ranks as medium-sized. V and J are TRBV11-1 and TRBJ2-1, with 8 bases identical to TRBD1. In germline, CDR1 is SGHAT, CDR2 FQDESV (reference sequence). The CDR3 extends over 16 amino acids. Germline trimming cut 0 bases from V and 3 bases from J; bases unmatched to any gene: 4. CDR3 nucleotide sequence: TGTGCCAGCAGCTTAGCGGACAGGGCGTACTACAATGAGCAGTTCTTC. This encodes CASSLADRAYYNEQFF.

Notes on this clonotype: An end of the junction does not agree with germline; a read error may underlie this. This chain uses TRBV5-5 with TRBJ2-1; the D gene is possibly TRBD2 (5 bases). The germline V gene has CDR1 SGHKS and CDR2 YYEKEE (reference sequence). This CDR3 region has 15 residues. The CDR3 sequence: CASSPGLGSYNGQFF. CDR3 DNA: TGTGCCAGCAGCCCTGGACTGGGTTCCTACAATGGGCAGTTTTTC.

Comment on this clonotype: The CDR3 end shows no conserved phenylalanine or tryptophan, and so a read error is likely. The chain recombines TRBV6-6 with TRBJ2-2; D is ambiguous. CDR1 MNHNY and CDR2 SVGAGI come from the germline V gene (reference sequence). This CDR3 has 17 residues. V dropped 7 bases and J dropped 9 bases, with 27 bases sitting between them. The CDR3: CASTPRGWVTGMRELFY. The CDR3 coding sequence is TGTGCCAGCACCCCAAGAGGTTGGGTCACGGGCATGAGGGAGCTGTTTTAT.

This sequence joins TRBV11-2 and TRBJ2-3; D is perhaps TRBD2 (7 bases). V lost 7 bases and J 8 bases, leaving 22 bases between the germline ends. CDR1 and CDR2 (germline): SGHAT, FQNNGV. This CDR3 has 15 residues. The DNA for the CDR3 is TGTGCCAGCACTTTTAGGGGGGGAAAAAGGCCTACGCAGTATTTT. This translates into CASTFRGGKRPTQYF.

Of note for this clonotype: Because the CDR3 is missing its conserved closing phenylalanine or tryptophan, this is likely a read error. The CDR3 DNA follows: TGTGCCAGCAACTTAAGACCAATGGGTGGCTACACCATC. It codes for CASNLRPMGGYTI. The V call is TRBV7-9, the J call TRBJ1-2; no definite D call. This CDR3 is built from 13 residues. Germline V gives CDR1 SEHNR, CDR2 FQNEAQ (reference sequence).